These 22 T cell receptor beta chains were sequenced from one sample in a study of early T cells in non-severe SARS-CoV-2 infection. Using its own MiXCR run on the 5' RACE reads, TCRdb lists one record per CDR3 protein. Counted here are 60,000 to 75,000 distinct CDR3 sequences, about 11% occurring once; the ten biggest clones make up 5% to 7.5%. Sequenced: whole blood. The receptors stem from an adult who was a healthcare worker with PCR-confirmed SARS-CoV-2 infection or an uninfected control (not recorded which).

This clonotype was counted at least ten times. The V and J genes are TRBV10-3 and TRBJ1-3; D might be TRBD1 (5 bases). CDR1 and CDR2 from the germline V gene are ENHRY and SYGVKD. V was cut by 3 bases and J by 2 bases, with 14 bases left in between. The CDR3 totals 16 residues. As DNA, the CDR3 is TGTGCCATCAGTGATCCAGGGCTAAAAGCTGGAAACACCATATATTTT. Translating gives CAISDPGLKAGNTIYF.

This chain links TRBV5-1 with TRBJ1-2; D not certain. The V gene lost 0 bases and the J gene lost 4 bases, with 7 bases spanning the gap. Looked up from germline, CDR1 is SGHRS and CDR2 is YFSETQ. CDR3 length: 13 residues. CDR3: CASSLDATYGYTF. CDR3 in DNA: TGCGCCAGCAGCTTGGACGCAACCTATGGCTACACCTTC.

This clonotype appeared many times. The CDR3 nucleotides read TGTGCCAGCAGCTACGACGGTGATCGGCCCCAGCATTTT. Translating gives CASSYDGDRPQHF. This chain joins TRBV12-3 or TRBV12-4 and TRBJ1-5; the D is unclear. V gave up 6 bases and J gave up 9 bases, with 15 bases separating them. This CDR3 has 13 residues.

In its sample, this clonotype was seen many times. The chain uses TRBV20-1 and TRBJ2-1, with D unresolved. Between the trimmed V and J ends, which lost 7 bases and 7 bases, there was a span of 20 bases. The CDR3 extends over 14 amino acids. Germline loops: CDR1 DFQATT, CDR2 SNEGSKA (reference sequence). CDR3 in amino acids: CSVLPLSVNNEQFF. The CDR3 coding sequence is TGCAGTGTCCTGCCTCTCAGTGTTAATAATGAGCAGTTCTTC.

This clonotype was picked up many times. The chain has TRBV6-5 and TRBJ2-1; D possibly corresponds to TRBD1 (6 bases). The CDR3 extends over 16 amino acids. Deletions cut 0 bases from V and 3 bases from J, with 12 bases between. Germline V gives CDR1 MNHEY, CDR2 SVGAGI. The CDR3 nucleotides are TGTGCCAGCAGTTACTCCCCGGGACAAGGCTACAATGAGCAGTTCTTC. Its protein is CASSYSPGQGYNEQFF.

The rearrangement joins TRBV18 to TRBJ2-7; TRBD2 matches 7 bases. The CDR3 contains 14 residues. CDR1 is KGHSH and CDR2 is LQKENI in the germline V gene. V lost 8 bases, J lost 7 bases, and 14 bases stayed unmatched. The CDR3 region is CASQKLAVDGEQYF. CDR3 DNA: TGTGCCAGCCAAAAGCTAGCGGTCGACGGAGAGCAGTACTTC.

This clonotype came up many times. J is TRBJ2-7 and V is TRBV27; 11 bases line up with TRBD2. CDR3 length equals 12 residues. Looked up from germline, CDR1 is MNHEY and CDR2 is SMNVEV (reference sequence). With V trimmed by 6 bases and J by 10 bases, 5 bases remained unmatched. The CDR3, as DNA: TGTGCCAGCAGGCCGACTAGCGGGGATCAGTACTTC. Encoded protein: CASRPTSGDQYF.

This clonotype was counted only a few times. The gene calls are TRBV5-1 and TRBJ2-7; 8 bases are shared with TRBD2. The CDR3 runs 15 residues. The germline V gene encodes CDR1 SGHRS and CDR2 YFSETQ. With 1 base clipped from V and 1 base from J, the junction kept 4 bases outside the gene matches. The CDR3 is CASSLLIAGSYEQYF. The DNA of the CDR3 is TGCGCCAGCAGCTTGTTGATAGCGGGATCCTACGAGCAGTACTTC. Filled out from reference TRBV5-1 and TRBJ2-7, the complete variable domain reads KAGVTQTPRYLIKTRGQQVTLSCSPISGHRSVSWYQQTPGQGLQFLFEYFSETQRNKGNFPGRFSGRQFSNSRSEMNVSTLELGDSALYLCASSLLIAGSYEQYFGPGTRLTVT.

The CDR3 sequence is CSVPTRRSYNEQFF. In nucleotides, the CDR3 is TGCAGCGTCCCTACTAGAAGATCCTACAATGAGCAGTTCTTC. The gene calls are TRBV29-1 and TRBJ2-1, with a possible D match to TRBD2 (5 bases). Germline CDR1 and CDR2: SQVTM and ANQGSEA. The CDR3 totals 14 residues. V lost 6 bases to trimming and J lost 1 base, with 13 bases between them.

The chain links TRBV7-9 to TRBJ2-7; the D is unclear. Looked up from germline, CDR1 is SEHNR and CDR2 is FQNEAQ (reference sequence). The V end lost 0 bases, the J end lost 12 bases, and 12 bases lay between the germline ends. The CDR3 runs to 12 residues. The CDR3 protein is CASSLARGILYF. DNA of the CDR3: TGTGCCAGCAGCTTAGCGCGCGGAATTCTGTACTTC.

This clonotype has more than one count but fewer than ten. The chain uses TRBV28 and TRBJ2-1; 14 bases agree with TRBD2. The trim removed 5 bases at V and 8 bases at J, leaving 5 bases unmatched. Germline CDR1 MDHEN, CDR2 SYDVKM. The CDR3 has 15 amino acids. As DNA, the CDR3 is TGTGCCAGCAGTCCTGGGACTAGCGGGAGCCATGAGCAGTTCTTC. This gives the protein CASSPGTSGSHEQFF.

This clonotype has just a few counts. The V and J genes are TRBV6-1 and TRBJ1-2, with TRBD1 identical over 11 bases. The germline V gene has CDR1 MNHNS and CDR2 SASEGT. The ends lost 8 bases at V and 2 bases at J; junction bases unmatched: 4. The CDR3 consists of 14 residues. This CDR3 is CASHRTGGNYGYTF. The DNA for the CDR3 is TGTGCCAGCCACCGGACAGGGGGCAACTATGGCTACACCTTC.

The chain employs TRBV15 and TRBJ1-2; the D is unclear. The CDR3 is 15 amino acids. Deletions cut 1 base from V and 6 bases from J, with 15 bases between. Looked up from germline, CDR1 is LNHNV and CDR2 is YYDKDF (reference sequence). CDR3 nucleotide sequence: TGTGCCACCAGCAGAGCCTCCTTTGGGTTGGATGGCTACACCTTC. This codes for CATSRASFGLDGYTF.

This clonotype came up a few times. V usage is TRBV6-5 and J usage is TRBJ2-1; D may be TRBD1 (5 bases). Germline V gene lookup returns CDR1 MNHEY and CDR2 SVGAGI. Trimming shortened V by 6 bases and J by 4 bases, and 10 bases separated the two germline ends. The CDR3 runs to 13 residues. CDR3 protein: CASRGRAYNEQFF. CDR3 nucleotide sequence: TGTGCCAGCAGGGGCAGGGCGTACAATGAGCAGTTCTTC.

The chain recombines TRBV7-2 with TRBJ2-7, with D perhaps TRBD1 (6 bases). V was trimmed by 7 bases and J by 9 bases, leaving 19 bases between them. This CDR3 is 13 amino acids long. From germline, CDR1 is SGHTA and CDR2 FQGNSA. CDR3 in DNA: TGTGCCAGCAACGAAGAAGGGCGAGGGGGGCAGTACTTC. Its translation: CASNEEGRGGQYF.

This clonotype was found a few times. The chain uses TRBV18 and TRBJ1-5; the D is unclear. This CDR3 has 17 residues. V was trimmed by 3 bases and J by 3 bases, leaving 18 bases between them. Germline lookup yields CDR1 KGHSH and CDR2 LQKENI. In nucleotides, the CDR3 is TGTGCCAGCTCACCCACCCGGTTGCGGCGGTCCAATCAGCCCCAGCATTTT. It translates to CASSPTRLRRSNQPQHF.

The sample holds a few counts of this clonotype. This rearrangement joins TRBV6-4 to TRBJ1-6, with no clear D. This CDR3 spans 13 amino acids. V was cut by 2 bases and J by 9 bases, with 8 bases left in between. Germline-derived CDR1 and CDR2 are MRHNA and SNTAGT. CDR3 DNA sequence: TGTGCCAGCAGTGACACGGGGTTTTCACCCCTCCACTTT. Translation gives CASSDTGFSPLHF.

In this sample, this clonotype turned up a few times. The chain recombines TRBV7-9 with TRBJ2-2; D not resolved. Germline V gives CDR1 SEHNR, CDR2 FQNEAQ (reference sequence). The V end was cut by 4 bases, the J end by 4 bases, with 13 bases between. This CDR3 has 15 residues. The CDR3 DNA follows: TGTGCCAGCAGCTCAACCCGACTGGTCACCGGGGAGCTGTTTTTT. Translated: CASSSTRLVTGELFF.

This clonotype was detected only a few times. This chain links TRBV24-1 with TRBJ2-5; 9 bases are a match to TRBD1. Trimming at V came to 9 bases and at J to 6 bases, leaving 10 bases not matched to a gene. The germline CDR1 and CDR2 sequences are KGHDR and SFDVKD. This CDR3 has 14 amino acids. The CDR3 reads CATRSAGQGKTQYF. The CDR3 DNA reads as TGTGCCACCCGTTCGGCGGGACAGGGAAAGACCCAGTACTTC.

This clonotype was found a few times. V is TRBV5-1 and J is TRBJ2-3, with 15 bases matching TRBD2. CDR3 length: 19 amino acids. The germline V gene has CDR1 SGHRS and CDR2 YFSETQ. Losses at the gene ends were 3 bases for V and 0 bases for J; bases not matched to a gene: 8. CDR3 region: CASSSGLAGGHHSTDTQYF. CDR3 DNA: TGCGCCAGCAGCTCGGGACTAGCGGGGGGCCATCATAGCACAGATACGCAGTATTTT.

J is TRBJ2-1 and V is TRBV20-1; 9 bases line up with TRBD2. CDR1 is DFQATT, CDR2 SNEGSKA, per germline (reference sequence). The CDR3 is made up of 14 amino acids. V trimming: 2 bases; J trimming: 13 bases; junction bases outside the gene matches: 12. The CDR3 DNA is TGCAGTGCTAGAAATGCGGGGGGGCCTGGTGACCAGTTCTTC. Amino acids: CSARNAGGPGDQFF.

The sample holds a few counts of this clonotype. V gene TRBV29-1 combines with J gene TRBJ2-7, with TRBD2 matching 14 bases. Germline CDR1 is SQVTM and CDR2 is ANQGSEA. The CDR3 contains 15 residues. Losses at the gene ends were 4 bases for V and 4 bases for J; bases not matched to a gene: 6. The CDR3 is CSVGRGLAGDYEQYF. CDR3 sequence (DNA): TGCAGCGTTGGTAGGGGACTAGCGGGAGATTACGAGCAGTACTTC.